This T cell receptor (beta chain) was documented in a study of blood T cell repertoires in COVID-19 (dated by TCRdb to between 2020 and 2021). Some background on the complete study: Collaborator samples came from the United States, Italy and Spain and covered acute and convalescent phases of COVID-19. The repertoires were made available in a free public database intended to serve as a resource for research on the immune response to SARS-CoV-2. Samples were obtained from the ongoing ImmuneRACE study (first 160 participants) and from roughly 1,300 subjects provided by 6 global collaborators. Nearly every sample came with metadata listing a de-identified subject ID, COVID-19 status, age in years and sex. Deeply sampled blood TCRbeta repertoires from subjects exposed to, actively infected with, or recovered from COVID-19 were included in the dataset. The material from the prospective study consisted of cDNA or gDNA derived from T cells, B-cell-depleted T cells, or PBMCs. Where available, HLA class I and class II types were obtained from metadata supplied by the sample provider rather than from assay-based typing. Study-wide conclusions, independent of this receptor: The amount of clinical and demographic metadata varied by source and participant and was provided uncurated.

TCRbeta CDR3 regions were amplified from genomic DNA using the immunoSEQ Assay, a bias-controlled multiplex PCR. The published analysis was carried out like this. Nucleated cell counts per sample were estimated from amplification of reference gene primers within the assay. To quantify the absolute abundance of each unique TCRbeta CDR3 rearrangement, sequence reads were collapsed and filtered. For each sample, productive Simpson clonality was calculated as the square root of Simpson's diversity index across productive rearrangements. TCRdb mirrors the immuneACCESS table, restricted to in-frame sequences. Some clones are absent from its copies; in checked studies, under half trace to an unresolved V gene, and the reason for the others is unknown. From that table come the V and J calls and clone size; the DNA was used to work out D and trimming. In all, the sample holds around 260,000 clones, and 75% to 90% of those were seen once. Of the sample, 3.5% to 4.5% is held by the ten largest clones.

In the prospective study, participants were roughly 18 to 89 years old, resided in 24 geographic areas of the United States, and were enrolled through a virtual design. In the prospective study, cohorts were assigned on the basis of participant-reported clinical history obtained from a screening survey and a study questionnaire. Recovered participants in ImmuneRACE Cohort 3 were defined as having two consecutive negative NP/OP PCR tests, clearance from a healthcare professional, or resolution of symptoms. Each participant in the prospective study had whole blood, serum and a nasopharyngeal or oropharyngeal swab collected by mobile phlebotomists. Additional blood draws and questionnaires over an approximately 2-month period could optionally be provided by prospective study participants. Before DNA extraction, prospective study blood samples were shipped either frozen or at room temperature. Looking up the germline V gene yields CDR1 KGHSH and CDR2 LQKENI. V is clipped by 3 bases and J by 0 bases, and the sequence between their germline boundaries is 9 bases long. Taken from cysteine to phenylalanine, the CDR3 has 14 residues. Only the CDR3 part of the read is kept: 42 bases, read in frame from the first base.

To note about this clone: The antigen it recognizes is unknown. The input lacks base qualities; no much larger clone sits a single base away.

The V gene is TRBV18 and the J gene is TRBJ2-7; D gene: possibly TRBD1, on 6 matching bases. The source is a woman under 40 who had recovered from COVID-19. Sequencing was done on a sample of PBMCs or T cells enriched from blood (not recorded which). In nucleotides, the sequence is TGTGCCAGCTCACCGGGACATAGCTCCTACGAGCAGTACTTC. It codes for CASSPGHSSYEQYF. Beyond the CDR3, the reference TRBV18 and TRBJ2-7 genes provide the residues; the full variable domain reads: NAGVMQNPRHLVRRRGQEARLRCSPMKGHSHVYWYRQLPEEGLKFMVYLQKENIIDESGMPKERFSAEFPKEGPSILRIQQVVRGDSAAYFCASSPGHSSYEQYFGPGTRLTVT.